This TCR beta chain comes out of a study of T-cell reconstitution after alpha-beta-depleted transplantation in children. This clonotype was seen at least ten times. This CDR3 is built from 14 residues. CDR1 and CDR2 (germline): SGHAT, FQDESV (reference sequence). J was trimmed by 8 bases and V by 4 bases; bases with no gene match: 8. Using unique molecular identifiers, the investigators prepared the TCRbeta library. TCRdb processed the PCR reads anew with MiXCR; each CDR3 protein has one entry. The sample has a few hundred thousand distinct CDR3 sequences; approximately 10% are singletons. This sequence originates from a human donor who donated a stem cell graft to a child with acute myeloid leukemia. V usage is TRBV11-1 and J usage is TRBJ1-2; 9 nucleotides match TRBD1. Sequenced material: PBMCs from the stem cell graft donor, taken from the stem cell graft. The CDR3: CASSSGQGGRGYTF. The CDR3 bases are TGTGCCAGCAGCTCGGGACAGGGAGGGCGAGGCTACACCTTC.